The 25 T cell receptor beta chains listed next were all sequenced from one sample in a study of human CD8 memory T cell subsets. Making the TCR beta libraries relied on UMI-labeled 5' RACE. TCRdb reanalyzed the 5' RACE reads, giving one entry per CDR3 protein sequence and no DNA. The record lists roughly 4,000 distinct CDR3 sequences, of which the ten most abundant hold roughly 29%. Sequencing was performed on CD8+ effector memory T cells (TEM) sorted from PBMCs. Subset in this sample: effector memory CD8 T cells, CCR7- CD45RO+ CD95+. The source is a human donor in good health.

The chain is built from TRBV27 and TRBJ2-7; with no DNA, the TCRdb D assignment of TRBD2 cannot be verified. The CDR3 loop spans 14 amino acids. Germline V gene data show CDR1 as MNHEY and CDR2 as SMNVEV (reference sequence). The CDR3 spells CASSLGEEVSEQYF.

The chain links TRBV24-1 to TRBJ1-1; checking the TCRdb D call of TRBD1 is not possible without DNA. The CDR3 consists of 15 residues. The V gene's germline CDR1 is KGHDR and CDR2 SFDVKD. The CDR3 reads CATSDSGQAGLEAFF.

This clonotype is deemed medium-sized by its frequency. This CDR3 reads CSARLILSSYEQYF. This chain connects TRBV20-1 to TRBJ2-7. Germline V gives CDR1 DFQATT, CDR2 SNEGSKA (reference sequence). The length of the CDR3 is 14 residues.

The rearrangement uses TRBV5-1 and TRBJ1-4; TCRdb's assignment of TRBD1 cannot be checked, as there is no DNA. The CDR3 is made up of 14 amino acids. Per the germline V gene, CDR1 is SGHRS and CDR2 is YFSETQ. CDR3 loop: CASSSGGRYEKLFF. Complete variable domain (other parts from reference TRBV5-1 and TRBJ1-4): KAGVTQTPRYLIKTRGQQVTLSCSPISGHRSVSWYQQTPGQGLQFLFEYFSETQRNKGNFPGRFSGRQFSNSRSEMNVSTLELGDSALYLCASSSGGRYEKLFFGSGTQLSVL.

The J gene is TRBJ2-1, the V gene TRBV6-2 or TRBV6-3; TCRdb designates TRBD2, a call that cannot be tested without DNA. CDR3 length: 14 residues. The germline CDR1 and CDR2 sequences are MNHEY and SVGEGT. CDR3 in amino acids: CASSYETSANEQFF.

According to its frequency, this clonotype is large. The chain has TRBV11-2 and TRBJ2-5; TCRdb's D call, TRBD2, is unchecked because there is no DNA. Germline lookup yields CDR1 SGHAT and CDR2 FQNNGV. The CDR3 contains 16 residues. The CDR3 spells CASSAGLAVRQETQYF.

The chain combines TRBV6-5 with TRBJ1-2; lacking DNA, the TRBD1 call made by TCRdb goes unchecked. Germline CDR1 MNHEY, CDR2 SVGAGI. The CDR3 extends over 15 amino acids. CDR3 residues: CASSYGGGRAHGYTF.

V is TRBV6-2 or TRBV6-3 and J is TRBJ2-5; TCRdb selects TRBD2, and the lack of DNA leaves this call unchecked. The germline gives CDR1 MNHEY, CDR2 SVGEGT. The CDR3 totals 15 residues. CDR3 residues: CASTPGLAGGETQYF.

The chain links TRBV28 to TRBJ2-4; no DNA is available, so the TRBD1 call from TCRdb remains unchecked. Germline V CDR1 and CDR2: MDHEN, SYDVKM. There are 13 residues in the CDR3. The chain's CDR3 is CASSQTRGYIQYF.

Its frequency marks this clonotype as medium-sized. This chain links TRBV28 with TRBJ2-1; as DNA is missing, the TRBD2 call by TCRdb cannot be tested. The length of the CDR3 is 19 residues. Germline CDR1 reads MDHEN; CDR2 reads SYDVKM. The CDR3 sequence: CASSRRGLAGVGSYNEQFF.

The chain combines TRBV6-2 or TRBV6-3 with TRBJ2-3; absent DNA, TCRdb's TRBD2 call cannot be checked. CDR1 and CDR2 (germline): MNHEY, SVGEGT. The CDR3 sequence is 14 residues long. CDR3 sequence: CASGLAGEADTQYF.

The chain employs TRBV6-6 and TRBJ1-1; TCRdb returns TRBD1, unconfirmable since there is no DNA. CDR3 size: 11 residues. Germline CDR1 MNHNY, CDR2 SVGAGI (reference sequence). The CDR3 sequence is CATEGGTEAFF.

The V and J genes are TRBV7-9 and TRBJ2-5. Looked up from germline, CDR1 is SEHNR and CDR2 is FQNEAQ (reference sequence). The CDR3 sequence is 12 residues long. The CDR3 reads CASSFIQETQYF.

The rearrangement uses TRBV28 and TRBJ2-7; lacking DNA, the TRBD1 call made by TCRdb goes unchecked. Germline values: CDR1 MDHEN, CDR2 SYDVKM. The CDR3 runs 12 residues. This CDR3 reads CASSFSGDEQYF.

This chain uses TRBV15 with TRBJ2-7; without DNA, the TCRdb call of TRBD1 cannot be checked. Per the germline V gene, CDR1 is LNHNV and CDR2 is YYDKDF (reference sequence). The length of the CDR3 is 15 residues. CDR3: CATSRGTGGSYEQYF.

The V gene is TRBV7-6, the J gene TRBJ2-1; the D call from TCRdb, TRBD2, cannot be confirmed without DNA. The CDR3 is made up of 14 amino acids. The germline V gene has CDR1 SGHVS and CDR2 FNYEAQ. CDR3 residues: CASSLTSGSNEQFF.

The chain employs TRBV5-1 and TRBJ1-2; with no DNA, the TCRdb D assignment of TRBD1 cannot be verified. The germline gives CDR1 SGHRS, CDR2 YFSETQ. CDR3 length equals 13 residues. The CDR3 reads CASSLPGRRGYTF.

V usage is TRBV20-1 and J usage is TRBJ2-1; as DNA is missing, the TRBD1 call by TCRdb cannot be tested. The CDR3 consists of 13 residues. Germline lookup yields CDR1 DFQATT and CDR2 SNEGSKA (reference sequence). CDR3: CSALRGSSNEQFF.

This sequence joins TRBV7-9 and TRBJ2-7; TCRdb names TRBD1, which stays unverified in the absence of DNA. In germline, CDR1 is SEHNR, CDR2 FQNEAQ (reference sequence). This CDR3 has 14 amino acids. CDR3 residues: CASSFPGFSYEQYF.

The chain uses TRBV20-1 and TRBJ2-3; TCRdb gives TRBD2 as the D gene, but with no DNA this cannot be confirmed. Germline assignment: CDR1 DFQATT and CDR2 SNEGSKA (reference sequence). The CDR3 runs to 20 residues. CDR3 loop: CSARKASDLSKLAGTDTQYF.

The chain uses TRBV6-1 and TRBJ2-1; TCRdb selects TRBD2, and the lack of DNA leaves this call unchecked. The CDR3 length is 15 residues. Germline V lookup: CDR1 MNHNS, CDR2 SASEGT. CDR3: CASSELAGAYNEQFF.

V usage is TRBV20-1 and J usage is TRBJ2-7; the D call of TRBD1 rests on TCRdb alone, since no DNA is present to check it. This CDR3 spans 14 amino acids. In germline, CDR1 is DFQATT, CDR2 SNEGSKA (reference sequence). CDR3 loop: CSARTGYREYEQYF.

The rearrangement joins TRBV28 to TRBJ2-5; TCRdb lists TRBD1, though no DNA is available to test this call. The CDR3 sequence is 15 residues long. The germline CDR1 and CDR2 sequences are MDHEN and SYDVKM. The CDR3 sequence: CASSPTGGWRETQYF. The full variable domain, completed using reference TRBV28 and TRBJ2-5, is DVKVTQSSRYLVKRTGEKVFLECVQDMDHENMFWYRQDPGLGLRLIYFSYDVKMKEKGDIPEGYSVSREKKERFSLILESASTNQTSMYLCASSPTGGWRETQYFGPGTRLLVL.

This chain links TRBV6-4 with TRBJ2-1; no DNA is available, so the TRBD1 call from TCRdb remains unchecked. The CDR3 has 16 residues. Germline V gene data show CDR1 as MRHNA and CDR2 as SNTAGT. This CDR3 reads CASSRLGGAGSDEQFF.

CDR3 loop: CASSPGGRETEAFF. The rearrangement links TRBV7-8 to TRBJ1-1. Germline values: CDR1 SGHVS, CDR2 FQNEAQ. The CDR3 has 14 residues.